This is a list of T cell receptor beta chains from one sample in a study of T cells in pancreatic ductal adenocarcinoma. The table came from immunoSEQ multiplex PCR; TCRdb's copy has only in-frame clones and leaves some out. The table has approximately 97,000 clones, 90% to 95% seen once. Sequenced material: PBMCs. The receptors stem from a human donor with pancreatic ductal adenocarcinoma. Both conserved end residues are part of each CDR3. The order of the fields is J gene, V gene, clone size, D gene, CDR3 DNA, CDR3 protein. The D gene is left open where the match is weak. The size of a clone is reported for some rows only, either as once, few or many, or as a class for expanded clones.

TRBJ2-2,TRBV10-1,few,.,TGCGCCAGCAGTGAAGGAGGGGCTGGGGAGCTGTTTTTT,CASSEGGAGELFF
TRBJ2-1,TRBV11-2,.,.,TGTGCCAGCAGCCTACAAACAGAGGAGCAGTTCTTC,CASSLQTEEQFF
TRBJ1-1,TRBV5-1,.,.,TGCGCCAGCAGCTTACGACAGCAGAACACTGAAGCTTTCTTT,CASSLRQQNTEAFF
TRBJ2-3,TRBV30,.,.,TGTGCCTGGAGTGTCGGGTCGGCAGATACGCAGTATTTT,CAWSVGSADTQYF
TRBJ2-6,TRBV5-1,.,.,TGCGCCAGCGCCTCGGACAGTTCTTACTCTGGGGCCAACGTCCTGACTTTC,CASASDSSYSGANVLTF
TRBJ2-7,TRBV14,.,.,TGTGCCAGCAGCCGGTGGGCCTTTACCTCCTACGAGCAGTACTTC,CASSRWAFTSYEQYF
TRBJ2-1,TRBV29-1,.,.,TGCAGCGGTCGGGACTTTTACAATGAGCAGTTCTTC,CSGRDFYNEQFF
TRBJ2-7,TRBV9,once,TRBD1,TGTGCCAGCAGCGTCCTGGGGACAGAATCCTACGAGCAGTACTTC,CASSVLGTESYEQYF
TRBJ2-7,TRBV9,once,.,TGTGCCAGCAGCGGGGGGGGCAGGGCTCCCGAGCAGTACTTC,CASSGGGRAPEQYF
TRBJ2-1,TRBV18,.,.,TGTGCCAGCTCACCAGCTGAGGTCGGTGAGCAGTTCTTC,CASSPAEVGEQFF
TRBJ2-5,TRBV5-4,.,TRBD1,TGTGCCAGCAGCAAGGACAGGGTAGAGACCCAGTACTTC,CASSKDRVETQYF
TRBJ2-3,TRBV7-9,.,TRBD1,TGTGCCAGCAGCCCTAGGGGGCCGGCAGATACGCAGTATTTT,CASSPRGPADTQYF
TRBJ1-1,TRBV6-6,once,TRBD1,TGTGCCAGCAGTTACGCATACAGGGGGCGAGGGACTGAAGCTTTCTTT,CASSYAYRGRGTEAFF
TRBJ1-1,TRBV6-6,.,.,TGTGCCAGCAGTTACCCGAGTGGTAGGGGAGCTTTCTTT,CASSYPSGRGAFF
TRBJ2-7,TRBV5-1,.,.,TGCGCCAGCAGTCGGGACAATTTTATCGAGCAGTACTTC,CASSRDNFIEQYF